The T cell receptor beta chain described here comes from a study of shared clonotypes between healthy human individuals. The V end was cut by 7 bases, the J end by 7 bases, with 7 bases between. The CDR3 has 11 amino acids. Germline CDR1 is MNHNS and CDR2 is SASEGT. This clone was detected only a few times. The target antigen is unknown. The authors ran the assay at deep level. The assay was immunoSEQ multiplex PCR, and TCRdb's table has in-frame clones only and misses some. The sample records over 95,000 clones, around 68% being singletons. Findings and limits, study-wide: Researchers found naive subsets generally carried larger estimated richness than memory subsets.

The sequenced material came from memory CD8+ T cells sorted from blood. Subset described: CD45RO+ cells pooled with CCR7-negative TemRA cells. This sequence was found in a woman aged 25 to 39 in good health. V is TRBV6-1 and J is TRBJ1-4; D gene ambiguous. In nucleotides, the CDR3 is TGTGCCAGCATGTTGGCTGAAAAACTGTTTTTT. This gives the protein CASMLAEKLFF.